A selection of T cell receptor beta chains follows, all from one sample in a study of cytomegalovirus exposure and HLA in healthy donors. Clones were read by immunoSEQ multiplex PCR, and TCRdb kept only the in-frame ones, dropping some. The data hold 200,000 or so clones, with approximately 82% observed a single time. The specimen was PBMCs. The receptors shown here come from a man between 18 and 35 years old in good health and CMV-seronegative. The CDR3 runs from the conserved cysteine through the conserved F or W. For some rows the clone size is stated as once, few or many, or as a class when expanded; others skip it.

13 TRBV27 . CASRPQRNEKLFF
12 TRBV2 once CASSATSYEQYF
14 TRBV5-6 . CASSVGGDSYEQYF
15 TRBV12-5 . CASGLDYHPGGEQFF
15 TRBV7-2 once CASSQEAGGPHEQFF
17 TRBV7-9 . CASSLGAAYTSNYGYTF
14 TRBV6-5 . CASSRTGTGKTQYF
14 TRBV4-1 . CASSLLYSNQPQHF
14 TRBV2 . CASSRDSSSYEQYF
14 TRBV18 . CASSQGQSQETQYF
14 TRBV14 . CASSRGTGIETQYF
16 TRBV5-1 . CASSFPSGGVQETQYF
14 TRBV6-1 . CASSKSQRGYEQYF
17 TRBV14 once CASSQDKLAYSTDTQYF
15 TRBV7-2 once CASSLGAGGPYEQYF
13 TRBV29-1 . CSVSTADSYEQYF
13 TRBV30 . CAWSTVGNQPQHF
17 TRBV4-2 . CASSQPGETAHNSPLHF
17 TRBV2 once CASSETPSSGPPYEQYF
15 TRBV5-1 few CASSLAASGGREQFF
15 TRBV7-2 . CASSPSRVPYNEQFF
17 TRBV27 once CASTRTSGRSNTGELFF
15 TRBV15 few CATSRDQGLNQPQHF
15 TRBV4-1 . CASSQEGAGLQPQHF
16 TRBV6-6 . CASSTYRDRGEYEQYF
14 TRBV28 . CASSSFIGGYEQYF
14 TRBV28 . CASSLDLGNQPQHF
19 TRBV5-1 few CASSQTPGLAGGQSYEQYF